What follows are 21 T cell receptor beta chains derived from one specimen sequenced in a study of CD8 T cells in Susac syndrome. Reverse transcription of roughly 0.45 to 1 ug RNA was performed with random hexamers. MiXCR, run by TCRdb on the immunoSEQ multiplex PCR reads, gives a single entry per CDR3 protein. The sample lists approximately 68,000 distinct CDR3 sequences, roughly 95% seen once, with roughly 0.4% in the top ten. Sequencing was done on a sample of CD8+ T cells from PBMCs. The receptors come from a human donor with multiple sclerosis.

This rearrangement joins TRBV7-8 to TRBJ2-3; maybe TRBD1 (6 bases). Looked up from germline, CDR1 is SGHVS and CDR2 is FQNEAQ. Trimming removed 3 bases at V and 14 bases at J, with 24 bases between. The CDR3 length is 15 residues. The CDR3 sequence is CASSLIDNGLSRGYF. The CDR3, as DNA: TGTGCCAGCAGCTTGATCGACAATGGCCTCTCCAGGGGGTATTTT.

This rearrangement joins TRBV5-1 to TRBJ1-1, with 7 bases that match TRBD1. There are 16 residues in the CDR3. Germline-derived CDR1 and CDR2 are SGHRS and YFSETQ. The trim removed 1 base at V and 2 bases at J, leaving 8 bases unmatched. The CDR3 DNA follows: TGCGCCAGCAGCTTGTACCGGGACAGCTCAAACACTGAAGCTTTCTTT. Translation: CASSLYRDSSNTEAFF.

The genes are TRBV4-3 and TRBJ1-1; D is uncertain. CDR3 length: 15 residues. V shed 3 bases and J shed 3 bases, with 14 bases lying between them. CDR1 LGHNA and CDR2 YSLEER come from the germline V gene. CDR3 nucleotides: TGCGCCAGCAGCCACTCGTCGGTCGGGGACACTGAAGCTTTCTTT. This sequence encodes CASSHSSVGDTEAFF.

CDR3 protein: CSAPLGYGYTF. The CDR3 DNA reads TGCAGCGCTCCCCTCGGCTATGGCTACACCTTC. This rearrangement joins TRBV29-1 to TRBJ1-2, with D hard to call. V lost 7 bases and J 4 bases, leaving 10 bases between the germline ends. Germline CDR1 SQVTM, CDR2 ANQGSEA. This CDR3 contains 11 residues.

This sequence joins TRBV3-1 and TRBJ2-7, with 9 bases lining up with TRBD2. Germline CDR1 is LGHDT and CDR2 is YNNKEL (reference sequence). V trimming: 3 bases; J trimming: 6 bases; junction bases outside the gene matches: 9. This CDR3 has 15 residues. The CDR3 DNA reads as TGTGCCAGCAGCCAGCGGGCGGGAGGGCTAGGCGAGCAGTACTTC. As protein: CASSQRAGGLGEQYF.

J is TRBJ2-3 and V is TRBV27, with a possible D match to TRBD2 (7 bases). Germline CDR1 and CDR2: MNHEY and SMNVEV (reference sequence). Trimming stripped 1 base from V and 2 bases from J, with 13 bases between. CDR3 length: 16 residues. In DNA form, the CDR3 reads TGTGCCAGCAGTTTATGGGGGGGGGCGTCCACAGATACGCAGTATTTT. Amino acid sequence: CASSLWGGASTDTQYF.

CDR3 in amino acids: CASSYSMETQYF. The CDR3 DNA follows: TGTGCCAGCAGTTACTCGATGGAGACCCAGTACTTC. J is TRBJ2-5 and V is TRBV6-2 or TRBV6-3, with unresolved D. The CDR3 contains 12 residues. V was shortened by 0 bases and J by 5 bases, with 4 bases between the two germline ends. Germline CDR1 is MNHEY and CDR2 is SVGEGT.

The count of this clonotype is one. The chain uses TRBV5-4 and TRBJ2-7; D could derive from TRBD1 or TRBD2 (5 bases each). The CDR3 runs 13 residues. Germline CDR1 is SGHNT and CDR2 is YYREEE (reference sequence). V was clipped by 0 bases and J by 5 bases, with 9 bases between them. The DNA for the CDR3 is TGTGCCAGCAGCTTGGCAGGGACCGACGAGCAGTACTTC. Translated, it gives CASSLAGTDEQYF. Full variable domain (outside the CDR3, taken from reference TRBV5-4 and TRBJ2-7): ETGVTQSPTHLIKTRGQQVTLRCSSQSGHNTVSWYQQALGQGPQFIFQYYREEENGRGNFPPRFSGLQFPNYSSELNVNALELDDSALYLCASSLAGTDEQYFGPGTRLTVT.

The chain employs TRBV25-1 and TRBJ2-1; 7 bases agree with TRBD1. In germline, CDR1 is MGHDK, CDR2 SYGVNS. J gave up 8 bases and V 8 bases, and 9 bases lay outside the gene matches. This CDR3 has 13 amino acids. This CDR3 is CASRHTGEHEQFF. The CDR3 coding sequence is TGTGCCAGCCGCCACACAGGGGAACATGAGCAGTTCTTC.

The chain recombines TRBV6-5 with TRBJ2-2; perhaps TRBD1 as D (6 bases). The V and J ends lost 0 bases and 3 bases respectively, with 8 bases between them. The CDR3 totals 15 residues. CDR1 MNHEY and CDR2 SVGAGI come from the germline V gene. The CDR3, as DNA: TGTGCCAGCAGTTACTCACAGGGCTACACCGGGGAGCTGTTTTTT. Translating it yields CASSYSQGYTGELFF.

The chain joins TRBV29-1 to TRBJ1-2; 9 bases line up with TRBD1. The trim removed 7 bases at V and 5 bases at J, leaving 5 bases unmatched. The CDR3 covers 12 residues. Per the germline V gene, CDR1 is SQVTM and CDR2 is ANQGSEA. The CDR3 sequence is CSADRGHYGYTF. CDR3 sequence (DNA): TGCAGCGCGGACAGGGGTCATTATGGCTACACCTTC.

This chain links TRBV6-1 with TRBJ2-3; no reliable D call. This CDR3 spans 14 amino acids. Trimming took 4 bases from V and 0 from J, leaving 8 bases between them. CDR1 MNHNS and CDR2 SASEGT come from the germline V gene. The chain's CDR3 is CASSVKWSTDTQYF. The DNA of the CDR3 is TGTGCCAGCAGTGTCAAGTGGAGCACAGATACGCAGTATTTT.

V is TRBV7-9 and J is TRBJ2-7; D might be TRBD2 (5 bases). Per the germline V gene, CDR1 is SEHNR and CDR2 is FQNEAQ (reference sequence). Trimming took 0 bases from V and 6 from J, leaving 9 bases between them. The CDR3 totals 13 residues. The CDR3 nucleotides read TGTGCCAGCAGCTTAGCGAGGGCGGGCGAGCAGTACTTC. Its protein is CASSLARAGEQYF.

The V and J genes are TRBV5-6 and TRBJ2-7; 9 positions match TRBD1. Germline V CDR1 and CDR2: SGHDT, YYEEEE. V lost 2 bases and J lost 10; bases outside the gene matches: 7. This CDR3 region has 13 residues. The CDR3 is CASSFGQGSFQYF. The CDR3 region has the DNA TGTGCCAGCAGCTTTGGACAGGGGTCATTCCAGTACTTC.

The V call is TRBV7-8, the J call TRBJ2-7, with D perhaps being TRBD1 or TRBD2 (5 bases each). CDR1 is SGHVS and CDR2 is FQNEAQ in the germline V gene. The V end was cut by 3 bases, the J end by 2 bases, with 17 bases between. CDR3 length: 16 amino acids. The CDR3 nucleotides read TGTGCCAGCAGCTTTTCCCTCCTAAGGGACCCCTACGAGCAGTACTTC. Its translation: CASSFSLLRDPYEQYF.

The chain joins TRBV27 to TRBJ2-1; D gene uncertain. The CDR3 contains 13 residues. V was cut by 4 bases and J by 5 bases, with 9 bases left in between. The germline V gene has CDR1 MNHEY and CDR2 SMNVEV (reference sequence). The CDR3 DNA follows: TGTGCCAGCAGTTCCGGACGGAACAATGAGCAGTTCTTC. Amino acid sequence: CASSSGRNNEQFF.

The chain recombines TRBV5-6 with TRBJ2-7; D might be TRBD1 (5 bases). The CDR3 loop spans 14 amino acids. The germline CDR1 and CDR2 sequences are SGHDT and YYEEEE. Trimming removed 3 bases from V and 4 bases from J, with 14 bases in between. In nucleotides, the CDR3 is TGTGCCAGCAGCTCGCTTGACAGTCTGTACGAGCAGTACTTC. Translation: CASSSLDSLYEQYF.

The chain carries TRBV5-1 and TRBJ1-1; D gene unclear. V was pared by 0 bases and J by 3 bases, with 9 bases between. The V gene's germline CDR1 is SGHRS and CDR2 YFSETQ. The CDR3 is 14 residues long. The CDR3 is CASSLAVDDTEAFF. CDR3 nucleotides: TGCGCCAGCAGCTTGGCGGTAGATGACACTGAAGCTTTCTTT.

This clonotype was picked up one time. The chain recombines TRBV10-3 with TRBJ2-1; 7 bases align to TRBD2. Germline CDR1 and CDR2: ENHRY and SYGVKD. The CDR3 consists of 17 residues. The junction had 5 bases not matched to a gene; V was cut back by 0 bases and J by 0 bases. The CDR3 DNA sequence: TGTGCCATCAGTGAGTCCCTCGGGGGGAACTCCTACAATGAGCAGTTCTTC. Its protein product is CAISESLGGNSYNEQFF.

The chain couples TRBV12-3 or TRBV12-4 to TRBJ2-1, with D uncertain. The length of the CDR3 is 15 residues. V was shortened by 5 bases and J by 0 bases, with 11 bases between the two germline ends. The DNA of the CDR3 is TGTGCCAGCAGTGACTCCCTGAGCTCCTACAATGAGCAGTTCTTC. Translation: CASSDSLSSYNEQFF.

V and J are TRBV6-6 and TRBJ1-1; 10 bases agree with TRBD1. The CDR3 has 13 amino acids. The germline V gene has CDR1 MNHNY and CDR2 SVGAGI (reference sequence). V shed 7 bases and J 8 bases; nucleotides not matched to a gene: 7. The CDR3 is CASTPGQGPEAFF. CDR3 nucleotide sequence: TGTGCCAGCACCCCGGGACAGGGGCCGGAAGCTTTCTTT.